Shown below are 25 T cell receptor beta chains from a single sample sequenced in a study of cytomegalovirus exposure and HLA in healthy donors. 13 Jbeta primers and 60 Vbeta primers were used for the PCR. TCRdb's table, derived via immunoSEQ multiplex PCR, lists solely in-frame clones and lacks some. Of about 200,000 clones in the sample, around four fifths are singletons; the top ten hold approximately 2.5%. The sequenced material came from PBMCs. The receptors derive from a woman aged 40 to 50 in good health and CMV-seronegative.

The rearrangement uses TRBV16 and TRBJ1-2; D is possibly TRBD1 (6 bases). V lost 4 bases and J lost 3, with 21 bases in between. Germline CDR1 and CDR2: KGHSY and FQNENV. This CDR3 contains 17 residues. The CDR3 coding sequence is TGTGCCAGCAGCCGATCCCCAATGCGACAGGAGGACTATGGCTACACCTTC. Protein sequence: CASSRSPMRQEDYGYTF.

CDR3 nucleotide sequence: TGTGCCAGCAACCCCCAGGGGCTCAACGAGCAGTACTTC. It encodes CASNPQGLNEQYF. V is TRBV2 and J is TRBJ2-7; tentative D call: TRBD1 (6 bases). The germline V and J ends were trimmed by 7 bases and 5 bases, with 15 bases remaining between them. The CDR3 runs to 13 residues. The germline CDR1 and CDR2 sequences are SNHLY and FYNNEI.

This clone was seen a few times. The chain combines TRBV27 with TRBJ2-1; 8 nucleotides align to TRBD2. J was trimmed by 7 bases and V by 8 bases; bases with no gene match: 16. Germline values: CDR1 MNHEY, CDR2 SMNVEV (reference sequence). The CDR3 spans 16 residues. As DNA, the CDR3 is TGTGCCAGCGGCTTCTTGACTAGCGAGCGAGCAAATGAGCAGTTCTTC. Protein sequence: CASGFLTSERANEQFF.

This chain joins TRBV28 and TRBJ2-2, with 9 positions matching TRBD1. The CDR3 runs 16 residues. Germline loops: CDR1 MDHEN, CDR2 SYDVKM. J lost 6 bases, V lost 6 bases, and 11 bases had no gene match. In DNA form, the CDR3 reads TGTGCCAGCAGGGTGGGGACAGGGTACGGCGCCGGGGAGCTGTTTTTT. As protein: CASRVGTGYGAGELFF.

This chain links TRBV7-9 with TRBJ2-5; TRBD2 matches 9 bases. Per the germline V gene, CDR1 is SEHNR and CDR2 is FQNEAQ (reference sequence). The CDR3 contains 15 residues. V dropped 6 bases and J dropped 5; count of bases not matched to a gene: 10. CDR3 amino acids: CASSQTSGLRETQYF. CDR3 coding DNA: TGTGCCAGCAGTCAGACTAGCGGTCTACGGGAGACCCAGTACTTC.

This clone was seen a single time. The V call is TRBV7-8, the J call TRBJ1-1; D not resolved. Germline lookup yields CDR1 SGHVS and CDR2 FQNEAQ. The CDR3 has 13 residues. Trimming pared 5 bases from V and 2 bases from J, leaving 9 bases between. CDR3 bases: TGTGCCAGCAGCCTTTACAGTAACACTGAAGCTTTCTTT. Amino acid sequence: CASSLYSNTEAFF.

The J gene is TRBJ2-1, the V gene TRBV12-5; TRBD1 is a possible D gene (6 bases). The V and J ends lost 0 bases and 12 bases respectively, with 9 bases between them. CDR3 length equals 12 residues. Germline assignment: CDR1 LGHNT and CDR2 FRNRAP. The CDR3 sequence is CASGLVRGGQFF. The DNA of the CDR3 is TGTGCTAGTGGTTTGGTAAGAGGGGGGCAGTTCTTC.

V usage is TRBV11-3 and J usage is TRBJ2-5; 10 bases are shared with TRBD2. This CDR3 is built from 16 residues. Germline lookup yields CDR1 SGHNT and CDR2 YENEEA. Trimming cost V 5 bases and J 5 bases; bases outside gene matches: 11. The CDR3 loop is CASSADGLAGEETQYF. The CDR3, as DNA: TGTGCCAGCAGCGCCGATGGGCTAGCGGGGGAGGAGACCCAGTACTTC.

The chain joins TRBV7-2 to TRBJ2-4; tentatively, D is TRBD2 (5 bases). The CDR3 consists of 19 residues. CDR1 and CDR2 from the germline V gene are SGHTA and FQGNSA. V lost 0 bases and J 0 bases, leaving 18 bases between the germline ends. The CDR3 DNA reads TGTGCCAGCAGCTTAGCGCTTCGTCTTCCGGGATTAGCCAAAAACATTCAGTACTTC. Translation: CASSLALRLPGLAKNIQYF.

The chain is built from TRBV5-1 and TRBJ2-3; D unclear. Deletions cut 4 bases from V and 6 bases from J, with 9 bases between. From germline, CDR1 is SGHRS and CDR2 YFSETQ. This CDR3 is 12 amino acids long. The CDR3 sequence: CASSPLPDTQYF. In nucleotides, the CDR3 is TGCGCCAGCAGCCCCCTTCCCGATACGCAGTATTTT. Complete variable domain (other parts from reference TRBV5-1 and TRBJ2-3): KAGVTQTPRYLIKTRGQQVTLSCSPISGHRSVSWYQQTPGQGLQFLFEYFSETQRNKGNFPGRFSGRQFSNSRSEMNVSTLELGDSALYLCASSPLPDTQYFGPGTRLTVL.

The chain employs TRBV29-1 and TRBJ2-3, with 10 bases that match TRBD1. Germline CDR1 SQVTM, CDR2 ANQGSEA. Trimming cost V 4 bases and J 3 bases; bases outside gene matches: 10. The CDR3 is 16 residues long. This CDR3 reads CSVVYVWDRGTDTQYF. The CDR3 DNA is TGCAGCGTTGTATATGTGTGGGACAGGGGAACAGATACGCAGTATTTT.

The chain recombines TRBV19 with TRBJ1-2, with 8 positions matching TRBD1. The CDR3 runs 15 residues. The V gene's germline CDR1 is LNHDA and CDR2 SQIVND (reference sequence). The junction had 8 bases not matched to a gene; V was cut back by 4 bases and J by 4 bases. CDR3 sequence (DNA): TGTGCCAGTAGTACGGTCGGACAGGGAAGCTATGGCTACACCTTC. Protein sequence: CASSTVGQGSYGYTF.

The rearrangement joins TRBV28 to TRBJ2-2; D not resolved. Trimming shortened V by 3 bases and J by 3 bases, and 11 bases separated the two germline ends. The length of the CDR3 is 15 residues. Germline values: CDR1 MDHEN, CDR2 SYDVKM. As DNA, the CDR3 is TGTGCCAGCAGTTTTCTAGGCAGAGACACCGGGGAGCTGTTTTTT. This gives the protein CASSFLGRDTGELFF.

This sequence joins TRBV30 and TRBJ1-2, with D possibly matching TRBD1 (6 bases). CDR1 and CDR2 from the germline V gene are GTSNPN and SVGIG (reference sequence). Trimming pared 5 bases from V and 4 bases from J, leaving 20 bases between. CDR3 size: 15 residues. The CDR3 region has the DNA TGTGCCTGGCAAAGACCGGGGGGCAGGGGCTATGGCTACACCTTC. Encoded protein: CAWQRPGGRGYGYTF.

The chain uses TRBV6-6 and TRBJ1-1; D gene ambiguous. Germline V gene lookup returns CDR1 MNHNY and CDR2 SVGAGI (reference sequence). The CDR3 has 13 residues. The V and J ends lost 4 bases and 6 bases respectively, with 12 bases between them. The CDR3 sequence is CASSLPQIPEAFF. The CDR3 DNA follows: TGTGCCAGCAGTTTACCACAGATACCTGAAGCTTTCTTT.

This chain links TRBV9 with TRBJ2-3; 7 nucleotides line up with TRBD2. The CDR3 has 17 residues. Germline CDR1 reads SGDLS; CDR2 reads YYNGEE. V trimming: 4 bases; J trimming: 1 base; junction bases outside the gene matches: 12. The CDR3 coding sequence is TGTGCCAGCAGCTATGAAGTTGGGAGGGCGGGCACAGATACGCAGTATTTT. It translates to CASSYEVGRAGTDTQYF.

The rearrangement links TRBV18 to TRBJ1-5; the match to TRBD1 covers 9 bases. CDR3 length equals 16 residues. Germline trimming cut 0 bases from V and 5 bases from J; bases unmatched to any gene: 5. Looked up from germline, CDR1 is KGHSH and CDR2 is LQKENI. The CDR3 loop is CASSPPGQGSDQPQHF. Written as DNA, the CDR3 is TGTGCCAGCTCACCACCAGGACAGGGGAGTGATCAGCCCCAGCATTTT.

The chain has TRBV28 and TRBJ1-2, with D unresolved. V lost 4 bases and J lost 8, with 11 bases in between. The CDR3 is made up of 12 amino acids. Germline CDR1 is MDHEN and CDR2 is SYDVKM. CDR3 sequence reads: CASSSRVGGYTF. The CDR3, as DNA: TGTGCCAGCAGTTCCAGAGTCGGGGGCTACACCTTC.

The rearrangement uses TRBV2 and TRBJ2-7, with a tentative D call TRBD1 (5 bases). V lost 5 bases to trimming and J lost 3 bases, with 14 bases between them. The CDR3 length is 14 residues. In germline, CDR1 is SNHLY, CDR2 FYNNEI. The DNA of the CDR3 is TGTGCCAGCAGTCGACAGTCTTCTTTCTACGAGCAGTACTTC. Protein product: CASSRQSSFYEQYF.

The chain combines TRBV12-5 with TRBJ2-3; 7 bases are shared with TRBD2. Germline CDR1 LGHNT, CDR2 FRNRAP. This CDR3 has 17 amino acids. V lost 4 bases and J lost 3; bases outside the gene matches: 13. This CDR3 reads CASGSYPPGGRTDTQYF. DNA of the CDR3: TGTGCTAGTGGTTCCTACCCCCCCGGCGGGAGAACAGATACGCAGTATTTT.

This clone has only one observation. The rearrangement joins TRBV28 to TRBJ2-1, with unresolved D. The CDR3 runs to 13 residues. Looked up from germline, CDR1 is MDHEN and CDR2 is SYDVKM. Trimming stripped 6 bases from V and 8 bases from J, with 14 bases between. The CDR3 DNA reads as TGTGCCAGCAGCCGACTTCCCGGAGATGAGCAGTTCTTC. It codes for CASSRLPGDEQFF.

This chain's CDR3 is CASSRGTAGRNQPQHF. CDR3 coding DNA: TGCGCCAGCAGCCGGGGGACAGCGGGTAGGAACCAGCCCCAGCATTTT. V and J are TRBV4-1 and TRBJ1-5; 7 bases align to TRBD1. Germline CDR1 is MGHRA and CDR2 is YSYEKL. The junction had 13 bases not matched to a gene; V was cut back by 4 bases and J by 7 bases. The CDR3 loop spans 16 amino acids.

The V and J genes are TRBV5-6 and TRBJ1-2; 8 bases are shared with TRBD1. CDR1 is SGHDT, CDR2 YYEEEE, per germline. V lost 4 bases, J lost 5 bases, and 7 bases stayed unmatched. The CDR3 length is 14 residues. The CDR3 region is CASSIDGQGYGYTF. CDR3 nucleotide sequence: TGTGCCAGCAGCATCGACGGACAGGGATATGGCTACACCTTC.

The chain combines TRBV5-1 with TRBJ2-1; TRBD1 matches at 8 bases. Germline loops: CDR1 SGHRS, CDR2 YFSETQ. This CDR3 is built from 14 residues. The trim removed 7 bases at V and 3 bases at J, leaving 6 bases unmatched. CDR3 sequence (DNA): TGCGCCAGCTCAACCGGGACAGGCTACAATGAGCAGTTCTTC. This encodes CASSTGTGYNEQFF.

This clone appeared a few times. The gene calls are TRBV6-5 and TRBJ1-1; D call uncertain. Germline CDR1 reads MNHEY; CDR2 reads SVGAGI. V was cut by 0 bases and J by 0 bases, with 2 bases left in between. There are 13 residues in the CDR3. The CDR3 spells CASSYSLNTEAFF. For the CDR3, the DNA is TGTGCCAGCAGTTACTCCTTGAACACTGAAGCTTTCTTT.